This is a list of T cell receptor beta chains from one sample in a study of metastatic and nonmetastatic thyroid tumors. MiXCR reprocessed the PCR reads for TCRdb. This table holds 30,000 to 35,000 clones, under 20% found once. Sequencing input: blood. Receptor source: a female donor with papillary thyroid cancer or a benign thyroid nodule (not recorded which). Some clones in this sample may be carry-over from other donors' samples. Each CDR3 is given with its conserved first and last residue. Fields, in order: CDR3 protein, CDR3 DNA, clone size, D gene, J gene, V gene. A D gene is named only where the DNA matches it firmly. Where a row states a size, it is once, few, many or the class of an expanded clone; other rows omit it.

CDR3: CASSLGTNYEQYF
DNA: TGCGCCAGCAGCTTGGGGACCAACTACGAGCAGTACTTC
size: once
D: NA
J: TRBJ2-7
V: TRBV5-1

CDR3: CSARSAGPTNYEQYF
DNA: TGCAGTGCTAGATCGGCGGGGCCAACCAACTACGAGCAGTACTTC
size: NA
D: NA
J: TRBJ2-7
V: TRBV20-1

CDR3: CASSKLAGGSSYNEQFF
DNA: TGTGCCAGCAGTAAACTAGCGGGGGGGAGCTCCTACAATGAGCAGTTCTTC
size: medium-sized
D: TRBD2
J: TRBJ2-1
V: TRBV6-1

CDR3: CASTPYGNNSPLHF
DNA: TGTGCCAGCACCCCGTATGGGAACAATTCACCCCTCCACTTT
size: many
D: NA
J: TRBJ1-6
V: TRBV12-3/TRBV12-4

CDR3: CASSLVWGSPNEQYF
DNA: TGTGCCAGCAGCTTAGTTTGGGGATCCCCCAACGAGCAGTACTTC
size: once
D: NA
J: TRBJ2-7
V: TRBV11-2

CDR3: CASSSGQQSSGNTIYF
DNA: TGCGCCAGCAGCTCGGGGCAACAGAGCTCTGGAAACACCATATATTTT
size: many
D: NA
J: TRBJ1-3
V: TRBV5-1

CDR3: CSAIKYGRGLEREFKDEQYF
DNA: TGCAGTGCTATAAAATATGGGCGGGGATTAGAGCGGGAGTTTAAGGACGAGCAGTACTTC
size: many
D: TRBD2
J: TRBJ2-7
V: TRBV20-1

CDR3: CASSQGQNTDTQYF
DNA: TGTGCCAGCAGCCAAGGACAGAACACAGATACGCAGTATTTT
size: NA
D: NA
J: TRBJ2-3
V: TRBV4-2

CDR3: CSSSEGSSGIYEHYF
DNA: TGTTCCAGCAGTGAAGGGTCTAGCGGGATCTACGAGCATTACTTC
size: NA
D: TRBD2
J: TRBJ2-7
V: TRBV6-1

CDR3: CSAPGQQNTEAFF
DNA: TGCAGTGCACCGGGACAGCAGAACACTGAAGCTTTCTTT
size: many
D: TRBD1
J: TRBJ1-1
V: TRBV20-1

CDR3: CASTREASGTYEQYF
DNA: TGCGCCAGCACCCGAGAGGCTAGCGGGACCTACGAGCAGTACTTC
size: NA
D: TRBD2
J: TRBJ2-7
V: TRBV5-1

CDR3: CASPPGQLRGDTQYF
DNA: TGTGCCAGCCCCCCCGGGCAGCTCAGAGGTGATACGCAGTATTTT
size: many
D: NA
J: TRBJ2-3
V: TRBV2

CDR3: CASSPLRQGTNHPQHF
DNA: TGTGCCAGCAGTCCCTTGAGACAGGGGACCAATCATCCCCAGCATTTT
size: NA
D: TRBD1
J: TRBJ1-5
V: TRBV28

CDR3: CATRLTGAYNSPLHF
DNA: TGTGCCACGCGCCTCACAGGGGCTTATAATTCACCCCTCCACTTT
size: many
D: TRBD1
J: TRBJ1-6
V: TRBV10-3

CDR3: CASSFEGTSGRYTQYF
DNA: TGTGCCAGCAGCTTTGAGGGGACTAGCGGGAGATATACGCAGTATTTT
size: many
D: TRBD2
J: TRBJ2-3
V: TRBV11-2

CDR3: CASSPFDTKNIQYF
DNA: TGTGCCAGCAGCCCCTTTGACACCAAAAACATTCAGTACTTC
size: few
D: NA
J: TRBJ2-4
V: TRBV6-2/TRBV6-3

CDR3: CSARDPRTTTYEQYF
DNA: TGCAGTGCTAGAGATCCAAGGACAACGACCTACGAGCAGTACTTC
size: many
D: NA
J: TRBJ2-7
V: TRBV20-1

CDR3: CASSDRIGLGYTF
DNA: TGTGCCAGCAGCGACCGCATAGGGTTGGGCTACACCTTC
size: many
D: NA
J: TRBJ1-2
V: TRBV11-3

CDR3: CASSKEGGSYNEQFF
DNA: TGTGCCAGCAGCAAGGAGGGGGGGTCCTACAATGAGCAGTTCTTC
size: many
D: NA
J: TRBJ2-1
V: TRBV11-2

CDR3: CSASQGAGGSGNTIYF
DNA: TGCAGTGCTAGTCAGGGGGCGGGGGGCTCTGGAAACACCATATATTTT
size: NA
D: TRBD1
J: TRBJ1-3
V: TRBV20-1

CDR3: CATGRTSGSSATQYF
DNA: TGTGCCACCGGAAGGACTAGCGGGAGCTCCGCGACCCAGTACTTC
size: many
D: TRBD2
J: TRBJ2-5
V: TRBV15

CDR3: CASSYSSSAGNTIYF
DNA: TGTGCCAGCAGTTACTCGTCGAGTGCTGGAAACACCATATATTTT
size: NA
D: NA
J: TRBJ1-3
V: TRBV6-2/TRBV6-3

CDR3: CASSPQGSTGNTIYF
DNA: TGTGCCAGCTCACCACAGGGTAGTACTGGAAACACCATATATTTT
size: many
D: NA
J: TRBJ1-3
V: TRBV18

CDR3: CASSLEGRYTDTQYF
DNA: TGCGCCAGCAGCTTGGAGGGACGGTACACAGATACGCAGTATTTT
size: medium-sized
D: NA
J: TRBJ2-3
V: TRBV5-1

CDR3: CASSLGNQPQHF
DNA: TGTGCCAGCAGTTTGGGAAATCAGCCCCAGCATTTT
size: many
D: NA
J: TRBJ1-5
V: TRBV28

CDR3: CASSQEALGGDYGYTF
DNA: TGTGCCAGCAGCCAAGAAGCCCTAGGGGGAGACTATGGCTACACCTTC
size: many
D: NA
J: TRBJ1-2
V: TRBV3-1

CDR3: CASGRDASLTDTHYF
DNA: TGTGCCAGCGGGCGGGATGCGTCCCTCACAGATACGCATTATTTT
size: NA
D: NA
J: TRBJ2-3
V: TRBV3-1

CDR3: CASSLGAGALINTEAFF
DNA: TGTGCCAGCAGCTTAGGGGCAGGGGCCTTGATTAACACTGAAGCTTTCTTT
size: NA
D: NA
J: TRBJ1-1
V: TRBV11-1

CDR3: CASSQTLGGGTDTQYF
DNA: TGCGCCAGCAGCCAAACTTTGGGGGGGGGCACAGATACGCAGTATTTT
size: many
D: TRBD2
J: TRBJ2-3
V: TRBV4-3

CDR3: CASSWTLAKNIQYF
DNA: TGTGCCAGCAGTTGGACCTTAGCCAAAAACATTCAGTACTTC
size: few
D: NA
J: TRBJ2-4
V: TRBV6-5

CDR3: CSARVDSGSSYEQYF
DNA: TGCAGTGCTAGAGTGGATAGCGGGAGCTCCTACGAGCAGTACTTC
size: many
D: TRBD2
J: TRBJ2-7
V: TRBV20-1

CDR3: CASSQEGQGHEQYF
DNA: TGCGCCAGCAGCCAAGAAGGACAGGGACACGAGCAGTACTTC
size: many
D: TRBD1
J: TRBJ2-7
V: TRBV4-1

CDR3: CASSDSSPGLGGGANVLTF
DNA: TGTGCCAGCAGTGACTCTTCGCCAGGGCTGGGTGGTGGGGCCAACGTCCTGACTTTC
size: many
D: NA
J: TRBJ2-6
V: TRBV6-4

CDR3: CASSEKDAGELFF
DNA: TGTGCCAGCAGTGAAAAGGACGCCGGGGAGCTGTTTTTT
size: many
D: NA
J: TRBJ2-2
V: TRBV6-1

CDR3: CASIPEDGEQYF
DNA: TGTGCCAGCATCCCCGAGGACGGCGAGCAGTACTTC
size: NA
D: NA
J: TRBJ2-7
V: TRBV11-2

CDR3: CASSGSGSWVEHYF
DNA: TGTGCCAGCAGTGGTAGCGGGAGTTGGGTCGAGCATTACTTC
size: NA
D: TRBD2
J: TRBJ2-7
V: TRBV25-1

CDR3: CASSPDLRQGNQPQHF
DNA: TGTGCCAGCTCACCAGACCTTCGACAGGGGAATCAGCCCCAGCATTTT
size: many
D: TRBD1
J: TRBJ1-5
V: TRBV18

CDR3: CASSLLQPTQETQYF
DNA: TGCGCCAGCAGCTTGTTACAGCCAACTCAAGAGACCCAGTACTTC
size: medium-sized
D: NA
J: TRBJ2-5
V: TRBV5-1

CDR3: CAWRETGTNTGELFF
DNA: TGTGCCTGGAGGGAAACAGGTACGAACACCGGGGAGCTGTTTTTT
size: many
D: NA
J: TRBJ2-2
V: TRBV30

CDR3: CASSQDSLTQGSGYTF
DNA: TGTGCCAGCAGCCAAGACTCCCTAACACAAGGCAGTGGCTACACCTTC
size: many
D: NA
J: TRBJ1-2
V: TRBV4-2

CDR3: CSARGQGIYNEQFF
DNA: TGCAGTGCTAGAGGGCAGGGAATCTACAATGAGCAGTTCTTC
size: medium-sized
D: NA
J: TRBJ2-1
V: TRBV20-1

CDR3: CASSLGLGETQYF
DNA: TGTGCCAGCAGCTTAGGGCTGGGGGAGACCCAGTACTTC
size: many
D: NA
J: TRBJ2-5
V: TRBV11-2

CDR3: CASSPQPGRGFEKTKYF
DNA: TGTGCCAGCAGCCCTCAGCCTGGGAGAGGTTTTGAAAAAACCAAGTACTTC
size: once
D: NA
J: TRBJ2-5
V: TRBV7-9

CDR3: CASSPTGTSGYNEQFF
DNA: TGTGCCAGCAGCCCTACCGGGACTAGCGGATACAATGAGCAGTTCTTC
size: many
D: TRBD2
J: TRBJ2-1
V: TRBV7-9

CDR3: CASRPLAGGPREQYF
DNA: TGTGCCAGCAGACCTCTAGCGGGAGGGCCTAGGGAGCAGTACTTC
size: many
D: TRBD2
J: TRBJ2-7
V: TRBV6-2/TRBV6-3

CDR3: CASGMGGGGGEQFF
DNA: TGTGCCAGCGGTATGGGGGGAGGAGGTGGTGAGCAGTTCTTC
size: many
D: NA
J: TRBJ2-1
V: TRBV5-4

CDR3: CASSPEWGLGYGYTF
DNA: TGTGCCAGCAGCCCCGAGTGGGGCCTGGGCTATGGCTACACCTTC
size: NA
D: NA
J: TRBJ1-2
V: TRBV5-4

CDR3: CSASSGTSYEQYF
DNA: TGCAGTGCTAGTAGCGGGACCTCCTACGAGCAGTACTTC
size: many
D: TRBD2
J: TRBJ2-7
V: TRBV20-1

CDR3: CASSFSGGERQYF
DNA: TGTGCCAGCAGCTTCAGCGGGGGGGAGCGGCAGTACTTC
size: many
D: TRBD2
J: TRBJ2-7
V: TRBV7-6

CDR3: CASSIGAWGEQFF
DNA: TGTGCCAGCAGCATCGGGGCCTGGGGGGAGCAGTTCTTC
size: many
D: NA
J: TRBJ2-1
V: TRBV11-3

CDR3: CASTQSGATYEQYF
DNA: TGTGCCAGCACCCAATCAGGGGCCACCTACGAGCAGTACTTC
size: many
D: NA
J: TRBJ2-7
V: TRBV2

CDR3: CSASPLPAKFF
DNA: TGCAGTGCTAGTCCCTTGCCAGCCAAGTTCTTC
size: NA
D: NA
J: TRBJ2-1
V: TRBV20-1

CDR3: CVSRPDRGKYNEQFF
DNA: TGTGTCAGTAGGCCCGACAGAGGGAAGTACAATGAGCAGTTCTTC
size: NA
D: NA
J: TRBJ2-1
V: TRBV19

CDR3: CASSVRAHTDTQYF
DNA: TGTGCCAGCAGCGTCAGGGCCCACACAGATACGCAGTATTTT
size: many
D: NA
J: TRBJ2-3
V: TRBV9

CDR3: CASISTGGAGGELFF
DNA: TGTGCCAGCATTTCTACAGGTGGTGCCGGCGGGGAGCTGTTTTTT
size: NA
D: NA
J: TRBJ2-2
V: TRBV12-3/TRBV12-4

CDR3: CASSLRSLMNKKLFF
DNA: TGTGCCAGCAGTCTCCGGTCCCTGATGAATAAAAAACTGTTTTTT
size: few
D: NA
J: TRBJ1-4
V: TRBV27

CDR3: CASTGTSGRNEQFF
DNA: TGCGCCAGCACCGGGACTAGCGGGAGGAATGAGCAGTTCTTC
size: many
D: TRBD2
J: TRBJ2-1
V: TRBV10-2